Ten or more counts support the clone carrying this TCR beta chain. Its target is not known. TCRdb called the reads again in MiXCR, with one record for every CDR3 protein. The data hold 100,000 to 150,000 distinct CDR3 sequences, with approximately 9.2% observed a single time. The CDR3 spans 16 residues. The V gene end was trimmed by 3 bases and the J gene end by 0 bases; junction bases not matched to a gene: 1. Looked up from germline, CDR1 is SGHVS and CDR2 is FNYEAQ. This sample was included in a study of T cell repertoires in cytomegalovirus infection. Study outcomes and limitations: Predominance within the ex vivo response was attributable to HLA-C-restricted CMV-specific TCR beta clonotypes.

The rearrangement uses TRBV7-6 and TRBJ2-6; 8 nucleotides agree with TRBD1. The sequenced sample was PBMCs. This TCR derives from a human donor in good health (CMV status not recorded). Some clones in this sample may be carry-over from other donors' samples. The CDR3 region is CASSLGQVSGANVLTF. CDR3 nucleotide sequence: TGTGCCAGCAGCTTGGGACAGGTCTCTGGGGCCAACGTCCTGACTTTC.